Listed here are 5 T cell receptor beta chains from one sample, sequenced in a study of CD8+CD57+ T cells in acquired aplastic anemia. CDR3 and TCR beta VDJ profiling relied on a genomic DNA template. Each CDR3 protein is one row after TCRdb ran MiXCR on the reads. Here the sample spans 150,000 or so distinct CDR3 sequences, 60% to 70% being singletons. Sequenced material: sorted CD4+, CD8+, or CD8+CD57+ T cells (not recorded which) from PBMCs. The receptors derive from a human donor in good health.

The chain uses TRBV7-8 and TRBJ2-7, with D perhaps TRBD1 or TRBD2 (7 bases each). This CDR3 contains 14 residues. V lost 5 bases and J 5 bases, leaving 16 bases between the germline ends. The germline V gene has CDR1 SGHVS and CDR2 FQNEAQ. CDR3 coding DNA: TGTGCCAGCAGCCTGTGGGCAGGGGGGGACGAGCAGTACTTC. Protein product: CASSLWAGGDEQYF.

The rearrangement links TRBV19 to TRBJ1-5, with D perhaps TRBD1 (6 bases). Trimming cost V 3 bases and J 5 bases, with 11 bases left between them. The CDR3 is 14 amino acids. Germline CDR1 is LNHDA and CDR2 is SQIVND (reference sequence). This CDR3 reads CASSMSEGDQPQHF. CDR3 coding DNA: TGTGCCAGTAGTATGTCGGAGGGGGATCAGCCCCAGCATTTT.

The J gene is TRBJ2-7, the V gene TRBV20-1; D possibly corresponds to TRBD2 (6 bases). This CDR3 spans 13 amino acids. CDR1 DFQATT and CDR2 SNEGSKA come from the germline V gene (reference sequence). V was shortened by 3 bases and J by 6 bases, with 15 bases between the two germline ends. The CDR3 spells CSARRGRAAEQYF. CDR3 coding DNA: TGCAGTGCTAGGCGGGGACGGGCGGCCGAGCAGTACTTC.

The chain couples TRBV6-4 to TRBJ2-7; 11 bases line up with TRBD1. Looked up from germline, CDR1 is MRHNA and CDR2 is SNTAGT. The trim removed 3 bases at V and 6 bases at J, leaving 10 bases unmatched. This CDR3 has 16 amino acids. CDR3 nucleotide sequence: TGTGCCAGCAGTGATTCCCTCGGACAGGGGGCGGCCGAGCAGTACTTC. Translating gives CASSDSLGQGAAEQYF.

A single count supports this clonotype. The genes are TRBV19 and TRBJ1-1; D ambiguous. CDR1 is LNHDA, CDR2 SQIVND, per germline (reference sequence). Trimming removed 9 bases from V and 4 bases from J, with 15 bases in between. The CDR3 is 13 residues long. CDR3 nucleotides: TGTGCCAGCAGCTCCAATGCGGGCACTGAAGCTTTCTTT. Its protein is CASSSNAGTEAFF.